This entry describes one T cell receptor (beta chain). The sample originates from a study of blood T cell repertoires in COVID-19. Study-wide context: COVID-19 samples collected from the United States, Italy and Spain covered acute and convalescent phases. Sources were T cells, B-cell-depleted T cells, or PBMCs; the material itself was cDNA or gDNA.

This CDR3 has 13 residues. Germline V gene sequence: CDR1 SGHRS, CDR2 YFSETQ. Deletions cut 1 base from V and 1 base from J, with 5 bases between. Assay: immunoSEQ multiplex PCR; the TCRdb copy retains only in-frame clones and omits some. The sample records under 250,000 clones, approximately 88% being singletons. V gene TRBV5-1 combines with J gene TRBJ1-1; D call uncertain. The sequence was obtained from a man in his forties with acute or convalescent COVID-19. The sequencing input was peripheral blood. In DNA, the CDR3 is TGCGCCAGCAGCTTGTCGAGGAACACTGAAGCTTTCTTT. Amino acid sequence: CASSLSRNTEAFF.